This entry is about one T cell receptor (beta chain). Its antigen is not identified. Germline-derived CDR1 and CDR2 are MGHRA and YSYEKL. V shed 1 base and J shed 4 bases, with 8 bases lying between them. The CDR3 sequence is 13 residues long. The sample belongs to a study of cytomegalovirus exposure and HLA in healthy donors. The study, taken as a whole, reports: In an earlier analysis, about 87% or about 30%: the productive usage of most TCR beta V segments.

Primers for the PCR totalled 60 Vbeta and 13 Jbeta. Only in-frame clones appear in the TCRdb table, and some are missing; sequencing was by immunoSEQ multiplex PCR. The table shows about 100,000 clones, with approximately 85% occurring only once. Healthy bone marrow donors made up the donors. V gene TRBV4-1 combines with J gene TRBJ2-7; D uncertain. Sequences were obtained from PBMCs. This sequence was found in a man between 25 and 39 years old in good health and CMV-seronegative. The CDR3 bases are TGCGCCAGCAGCCAAGTACTCGTGTACGAGCAGTACTTC. Translated: CASSQVLVYEQYF.